The sequence of this TCR beta chain was determined in a study of blood T cells in healthy people across ages. This clonotype was observed a handful of times. Germline loops: CDR1 SGHTA, CDR2 FQGNSA. The CDR3 length is 14 residues. Together with a sample-barcoded 5' primer, a J-beta primer mix was included in a second PCR lasting about 7 to 12 cycles. TCRdb recomputed calls from the 5' RACE reads with MiXCR, one row per CDR3 protein. The repertoire includes roughly 860,000 distinct CDR3 sequences, approximately 59% of them detected once, and about a quarter sits in the top ten. The TCR sequence derives from a man aged 30-40 years in good health. Sequenced: blood. The chain is built from TRBV7-2 and TRBJ2-5; TRBD1 is a possible D gene (6 bases). The J call is uncertain, as TRBJ2-7 better fits the DNA end. CDR3 sequence: CASSLLRGTYEQYF. The CDR3 coding sequence is TGTGCCAGCAGCTTACTCAGGGGAACTTACGAGCAGTACTTC.